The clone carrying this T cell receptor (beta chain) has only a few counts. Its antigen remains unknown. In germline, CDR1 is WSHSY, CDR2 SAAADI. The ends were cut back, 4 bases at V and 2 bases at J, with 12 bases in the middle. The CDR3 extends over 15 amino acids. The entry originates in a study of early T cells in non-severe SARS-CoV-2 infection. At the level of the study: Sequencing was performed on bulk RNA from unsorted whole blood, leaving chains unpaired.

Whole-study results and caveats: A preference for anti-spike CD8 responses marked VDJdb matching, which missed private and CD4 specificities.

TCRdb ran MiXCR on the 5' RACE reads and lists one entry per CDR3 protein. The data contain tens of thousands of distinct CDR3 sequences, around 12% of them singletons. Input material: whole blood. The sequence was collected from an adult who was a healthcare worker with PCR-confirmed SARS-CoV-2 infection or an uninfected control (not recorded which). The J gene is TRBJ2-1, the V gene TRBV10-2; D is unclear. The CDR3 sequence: CASSGTKLAYNEQFF. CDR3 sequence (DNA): TGCGCCAGCAGTGGAACAAAACTTGCCTACAATGAGCAGTTCTTC.